The 16 T cell receptor beta chains reported below all come from one sample, sequenced in a study of cytomegalovirus exposure and HLA in healthy donors. Primers included in the PCR were 60 Vbeta and 13 Jbeta primers. The data were produced by immunoSEQ multiplex PCR, yet TCRdb's version contains in-frame clones alone and is incomplete. This sample's table has approximately 120,000 clones. The sample comprised PBMCs. The receptors shown here come from a man younger than 35 in good health and CMV-seronegative.

Note on this clone: An end of the junction differs from the germline gene, which may be a read error. V usage is TRBV6-1 and J usage is TRBJ1-5, with D possibly matching TRBD1 (5 bases). Per germline, CDR1 MNHNS and CDR2 SASEGT. The CDR3 has 13 amino acids. DNA for the CDR3: TGTGCCAGCACTGAACAGGTAAATCAGCCCCAGCATTTT. This encodes CASTEQVNQPQHF.

V gene TRBV11-2 combines with J gene TRBJ2-7; D is possibly TRBD2 (6 bases). Germline V lookup: CDR1 SGHAT, CDR2 FQNNGV. The CDR3 covers 16 residues. With 2 bases removed from V and 7 bases from J, the gap between germline ends came to 21 bases. The CDR3 region is CASSLRPLDGGMEQYF. The CDR3 region has the DNA TGTGCCAGCAGCTTAAGACCTCTTGACGGAGGGATGGAGCAGTACTTC.

V usage is TRBV25-1 and J usage is TRBJ1-2; D gene ambiguous. CDR1 is MGHDK and CDR2 is SYGVNS in the germline V gene. The CDR3 covers 11 residues. Between the trimmed V and J ends, which lost 5 bases and 3 bases, there was a span of 4 bases. The chain's CDR3 is CASSTYYGYTF. The CDR3 region has the DNA TGTGCCAGCAGTACTTACTATGGCTACACCTTC.

The chain recombines TRBV4-2 with TRBJ1-1; D may be TRBD1 (6 bases). V lost 3 bases, J lost 0 bases, and 17 bases lay in between. In germline, CDR1 is LGHNA, CDR2 YNFKEQ. This CDR3 is built from 17 residues. This CDR3 reads CASSQGTGPPMNTEAFF. In nucleotides, the CDR3 is TGTGCCAGCAGCCAGGGAACAGGGCCGCCTATGAACACTGAAGCTTTCTTT.

This chain links TRBV6-1 with TRBJ1-6; no firm D call. The CDR3 has 12 residues. Trimming cost V 4 bases and J 9 bases, with 7 bases left between them. CDR1 and CDR2 from the germline V gene are MNHNS and SASEGT. The CDR3 nucleotides read TGTGCCAGCAGTGCCCGAGGTTCACCCCTCCACTTT. Its protein is CASSARGSPLHF.

The chain recombines TRBV5-1 with TRBJ2-1, with 16 bases that match TRBD2. The CDR3 is 16 amino acids. Unmatched junction bases numbered 4, after V lost 2 bases and J lost 8 bases. In germline, CDR1 is SGHRS, CDR2 YFSETQ. CDR3 nucleotide sequence: TGCGCCAGCAGCTTCGGGACTAGCGGGAGGGCCGATGAGCAGTTCTTC. Translating it yields CASSFGTSGRADEQFF.

The rearrangement uses TRBV28 and TRBJ2-7; 7 nucleotides match TRBD2. CDR1 is MDHEN and CDR2 is SYDVKM in the germline V gene. The trim removed 5 bases at V and 4 bases at J, leaving 23 bases unmatched. This CDR3 has 19 residues. CDR3 loop: CASSLLAGTLPIGSYEQYF. The DNA of the CDR3 is TGTGCCAGCAGTCTATTAGCGGGTACCCTTCCCATTGGTTCGTACGAGCAGTACTTC.

This chain connects TRBV9 to TRBJ2-3; 10 nucleotides align to TRBD2. The CDR3 is made up of 16 amino acids. With 3 bases clipped from V and 6 bases from J, the junction kept 10 bases outside the gene matches. Per the germline V gene, CDR1 is SGDLS and CDR2 is YYNGEE. The CDR3 loop reads CASSAFPGLASDTQYF. CDR3 sequence (DNA): TGTGCCAGCAGCGCATTCCCGGGACTAGCGTCGGATACGCAGTATTTT.

V gene TRBV5-4 combines with J gene TRBJ1-1; the D gene is possibly TRBD1 (5 bases). This CDR3 is built from 15 residues. The germline V gene has CDR1 SGHNT and CDR2 YYREEE (reference sequence). V was shortened by 1 base and J by 6 bases, with 16 bases between the two germline ends. The CDR3, as DNA: TGTGCCAGCAGCTTGTGGGCAGGAGGGGTACCTGAAGCTTTCTTT. It translates to CASSLWAGGVPEAFF.

The chain has TRBV10-3 and TRBJ2-7, with D possibly being TRBD2 (5 bases). There are 13 residues in the CDR3. Trimming pared 7 bases from V and 5 bases from J, leaving 15 bases between. Germline CDR1 is ENHRY and CDR2 is SYGVKD. The CDR3 here is CAITRDGIHEQYF. The CDR3 DNA follows: TGTGCCATCACCCGGGATGGGATCCACGAGCAGTACTTC.

The CDR3 nucleotides are TGCAGCGTTGAAGACCCTTACAGGGTGGGGGGCTACACCTTC. Protein sequence: CSVEDPYRVGGYTF. The chain has TRBV29-1 and TRBJ1-2; D might be TRBD1 (6 bases). Trimming removed 0 bases at V and 8 bases at J, with 16 bases between. The CDR3 is 14 amino acids. Germline CDR1 SQVTM, CDR2 ANQGSEA.

This chain joins TRBV19 and TRBJ1-2, with D tentatively TRBD1 (6 bases). Between the trimmed V and J ends, which lost 10 bases and 4 bases, there was a span of 16 bases. This CDR3 has 13 amino acids. Germline CDR1 and CDR2: LNHDA and SQIVND (reference sequence). CDR3 DNA: TGTGCCACCCCAAACAGGGAGAGCTATGGCTACACCTTC. Protein: CATPNRESYGYTF.

The chain recombines TRBV5-1 with TRBJ2-7; TRBD1 agrees at 7 bases. The CDR3 spans 17 residues. Germline CDR1 reads SGHRS; CDR2 reads YFSETQ. V trimming: 4 bases; J trimming: 2 bases; junction bases outside the gene matches: 15. The CDR3 nucleotides read TGCGCCAGCAGCCCCAGGGGGTTTCGGGACGGGACCTACGAGCAGTACTTC. This encodes CASSPRGFRDGTYEQYF.

The J gene is TRBJ2-7, the V gene TRBV6-1, with 10 bases lining up with TRBD1. The CDR3 is 14 amino acids. Trimming took 1 base from V and 3 from J; bases not matched to a gene: 0. Germline V gives CDR1 MNHNS, CDR2 SASEGT. This chain's CDR3 is CASSEGTGGYEQYF. In nucleotides, the CDR3 is TGTGCCAGCAGTGAAGGGACAGGGGGCTACGAGCAGTACTTC.

This chain joins TRBV5-1 and TRBJ2-3, with D possibly being TRBD1 (5 bases). This CDR3 has 16 residues. The V and J ends lost 0 bases and 0 bases respectively, with 11 bases between them. Germline CDR1 and CDR2: SGHRS and YFSETQ. The CDR3 bases are TGCGCCAGCAGCTTGGCCGTGTCAGGGAGCACAGATACGCAGTATTTT. This translates into CASSLAVSGSTDTQYF.

This chain uses TRBV19 with TRBJ1-5; D gene unclear. The CDR3 runs 14 residues. The V gene's germline CDR1 is LNHDA and CDR2 SQIVND (reference sequence). V gave up 7 bases and J gave up 5 bases, with 15 bases separating them. The CDR3 loop reads CASTSTGIYQPQHF. CDR3 coding DNA: TGTGCCAGTACCTCAACGGGGATCTATCAGCCCCAGCATTTT. Filled out from reference TRBV19 and TRBJ1-5, the complete variable domain reads DGGITQSPKYLFRKEGQNVTLSCEQNLNHDAMYWYRQDPGQGLRLIYYSQIVNDFQKGDIAEGYSVSREKKESFPLTVTSAQKNPTAFYLCASTSTGIYQPQHFGDGTRLSIL.